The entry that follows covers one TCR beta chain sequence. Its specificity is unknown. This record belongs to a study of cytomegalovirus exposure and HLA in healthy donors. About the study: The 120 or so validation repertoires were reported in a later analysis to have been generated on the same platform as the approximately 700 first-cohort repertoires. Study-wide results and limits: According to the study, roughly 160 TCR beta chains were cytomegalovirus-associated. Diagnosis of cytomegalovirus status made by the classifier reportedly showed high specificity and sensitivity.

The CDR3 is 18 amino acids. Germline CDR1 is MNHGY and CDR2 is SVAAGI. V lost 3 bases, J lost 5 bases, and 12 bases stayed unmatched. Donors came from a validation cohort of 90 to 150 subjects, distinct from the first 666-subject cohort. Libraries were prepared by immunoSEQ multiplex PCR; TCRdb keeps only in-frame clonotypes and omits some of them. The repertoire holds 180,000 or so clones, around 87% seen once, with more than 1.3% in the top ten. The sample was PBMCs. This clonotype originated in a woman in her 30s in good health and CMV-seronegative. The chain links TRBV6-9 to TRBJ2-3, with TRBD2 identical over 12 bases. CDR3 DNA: TGTGCCAGCAGTTACAGACTCGGACTAGCGGGGTCTCGAGATACGCAGTATTTT. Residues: CASSYRLGLAGSRDTQYF.